The present TCR beta chain was sequenced within a study of blood T cell repertoires in COVID-19. In the study overall: T cells, B-cell-depleted T cells, or PBMCs supplied cDNA or gDNA.

Participants came from some 23 US areas, aged roughly 18 to 95 years. In the authors' workflow: Researchers report that nucleated cell counts were estimated from reference gene primer amplification. TCRdb's table, derived via immunoSEQ multiplex PCR, lists solely in-frame clones and lacks some. D and trimming come from the DNA, and the V and J calls and clone size come from that table. The repertoire holds some 460,000 clones, 87% seen once, with 0.7% in the top ten. Trimming removed 0 bases at V and 1 base at J, with 19 bases between. The CDR3 contains 20 residues. CDR1 and CDR2 from the germline V gene are MGHRA and YSYEKL.

The sequencing sample was made of PBMCs or T cells enriched from blood (not recorded which). The gene calls are TRBV4-1 and TRBJ2-6; weak D call: TRBD1 (6 bases). The receptor's source is a woman aged 18-29 years who had recovered from COVID-19. CDR3 region: CASSQDRWDILKSGANVLTF. The CDR3 DNA sequence: TGCGCCAGCAGCCAAGACCGGTGGGACATTCTTAAGTCTGGGGCCAACGTCCTGACTTTC.